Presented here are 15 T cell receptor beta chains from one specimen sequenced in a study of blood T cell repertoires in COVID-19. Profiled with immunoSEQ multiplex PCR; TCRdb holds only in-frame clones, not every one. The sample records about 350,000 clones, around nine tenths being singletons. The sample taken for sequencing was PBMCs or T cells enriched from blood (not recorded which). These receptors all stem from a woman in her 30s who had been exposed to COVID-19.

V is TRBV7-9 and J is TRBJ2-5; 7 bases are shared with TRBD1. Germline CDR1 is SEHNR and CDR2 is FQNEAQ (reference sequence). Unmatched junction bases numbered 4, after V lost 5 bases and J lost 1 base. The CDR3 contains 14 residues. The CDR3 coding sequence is TGTGCCAGCAGCCTGTGGGACAGCCAAGAGACCCAGTACTTC. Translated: CASSLWDSQETQYF.

CDR3 in amino acids: CASSADSFSSAFYEQYF. The CDR3 nucleotides are TGTGCCAGCAGCGCCGACTCATTTAGTAGTGCCTTCTACGAGCAGTACTTC. This chain joins TRBV9 and TRBJ2-7; D ambiguous. Trimming took 3 bases from V and 3 from J, leaving 22 bases between them. Germline CDR1 SGDLS, CDR2 YYNGEE. This CDR3 spans 17 amino acids.

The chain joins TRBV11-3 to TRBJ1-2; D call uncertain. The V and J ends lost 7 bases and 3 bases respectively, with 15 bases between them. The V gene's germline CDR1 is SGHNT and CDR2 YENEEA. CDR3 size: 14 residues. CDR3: CASKAQQSDYGYTF. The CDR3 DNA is TGTGCCAGCAAAGCCCAACAGTCGGACTATGGCTACACCTTC.

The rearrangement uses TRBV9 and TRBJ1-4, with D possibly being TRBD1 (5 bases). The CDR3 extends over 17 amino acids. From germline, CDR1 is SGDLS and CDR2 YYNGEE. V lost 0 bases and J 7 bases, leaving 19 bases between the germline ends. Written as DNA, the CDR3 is TGTGCCAGCAGCGTAGGGAAAGGGCAGGGTGTAAGTGAAAAACTGTTTTTT. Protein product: CASSVGKGQGVSEKLFF.

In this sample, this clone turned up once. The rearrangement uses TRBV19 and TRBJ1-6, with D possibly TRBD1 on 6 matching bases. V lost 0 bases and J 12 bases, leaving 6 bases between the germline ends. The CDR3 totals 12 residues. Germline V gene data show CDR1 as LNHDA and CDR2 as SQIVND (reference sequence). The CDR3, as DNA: TGTGCCAGTAGTATAGAACAGGGACCCCTCCACTTT. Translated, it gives CASSIEQGPLHF.

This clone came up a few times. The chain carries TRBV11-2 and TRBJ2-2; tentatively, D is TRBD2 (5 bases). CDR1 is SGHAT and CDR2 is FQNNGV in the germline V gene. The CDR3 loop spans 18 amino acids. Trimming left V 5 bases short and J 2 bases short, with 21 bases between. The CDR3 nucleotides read TGTGCCAGCAGCCCAGGCGGGTTTGGGCAGAAAAACACCGGGGAGCTGTTTTTT. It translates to CASSPGGFGQKNTGELFF.

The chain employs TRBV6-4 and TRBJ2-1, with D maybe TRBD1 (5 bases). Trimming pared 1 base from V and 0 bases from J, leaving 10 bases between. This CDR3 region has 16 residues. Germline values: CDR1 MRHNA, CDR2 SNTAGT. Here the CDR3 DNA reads TGTGCCAGCAGTGACTGGGGCGGAAGCTCCTACAATGAGCAGTTCTTC. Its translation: CASSDWGGSSYNEQFF.

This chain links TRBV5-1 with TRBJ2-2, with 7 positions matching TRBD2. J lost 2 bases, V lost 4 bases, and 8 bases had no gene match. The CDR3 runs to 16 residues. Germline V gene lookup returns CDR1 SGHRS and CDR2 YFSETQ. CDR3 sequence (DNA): TGCGCCAGCAGCCCATCGGGACTAATTAACACCGGGGAGCTGTTTTTT. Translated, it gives CASSPSGLINTGELFF. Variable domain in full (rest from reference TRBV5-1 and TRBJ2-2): KAGVTQTPRYLIKTRGQQVTLSCSPISGHRSVSWYQQTPGQGLQFLFEYFSETQRNKGNFPGRFSGRQFSNSRSEMNVSTLELGDSALYLCASSPSGLINTGELFFGEGSRLTVL.

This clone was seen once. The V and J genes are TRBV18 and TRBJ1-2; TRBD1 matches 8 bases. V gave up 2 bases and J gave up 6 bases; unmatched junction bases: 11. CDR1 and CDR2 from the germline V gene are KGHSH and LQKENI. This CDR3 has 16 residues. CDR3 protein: CASSPSPETGVDGYTF. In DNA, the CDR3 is TGTGCCAGCTCACCATCACCTGAGACAGGGGTAGATGGCTACACCTTC.

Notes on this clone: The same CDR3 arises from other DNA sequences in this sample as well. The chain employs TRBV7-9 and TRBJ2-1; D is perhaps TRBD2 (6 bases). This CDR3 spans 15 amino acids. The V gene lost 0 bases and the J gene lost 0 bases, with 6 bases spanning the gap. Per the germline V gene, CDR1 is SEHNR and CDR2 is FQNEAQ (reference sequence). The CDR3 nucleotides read TGTGCCAGCAGCTTAGCCGGGAGCTCCTACAATGAGCAGTTCTTC. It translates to CASSLAGSSYNEQFF.

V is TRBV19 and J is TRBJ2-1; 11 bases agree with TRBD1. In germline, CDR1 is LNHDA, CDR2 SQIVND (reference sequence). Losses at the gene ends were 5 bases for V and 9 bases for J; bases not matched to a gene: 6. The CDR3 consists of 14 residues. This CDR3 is CASSPRTGGSEQFF. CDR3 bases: TGTGCCAGTAGTCCACGGACAGGGGGCTCTGAGCAGTTCTTC.

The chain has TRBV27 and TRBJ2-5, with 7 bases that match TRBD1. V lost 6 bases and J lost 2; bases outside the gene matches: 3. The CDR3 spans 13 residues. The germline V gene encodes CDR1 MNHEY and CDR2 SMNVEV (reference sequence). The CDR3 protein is CASSATGQETQYF. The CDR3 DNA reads TGTGCCAGCAGCGCGACAGGGCAAGAGACCCAGTACTTC.

CDR3: CATSDVAGLRTDTQYF. CDR3 sequence (DNA): TGTGCCACCAGTGACGTAGCGGGATTGAGGACAGATACGCAGTATTTT. The chain joins TRBV24-1 to TRBJ2-3; 8 nucleotides match TRBD2. The CDR3 is 16 residues long. The J segment lost 3 bases and the V segment lost 4 bases, leaving 8 bases of the junction unmatched. Germline values: CDR1 KGHDR, CDR2 SFDVKD.

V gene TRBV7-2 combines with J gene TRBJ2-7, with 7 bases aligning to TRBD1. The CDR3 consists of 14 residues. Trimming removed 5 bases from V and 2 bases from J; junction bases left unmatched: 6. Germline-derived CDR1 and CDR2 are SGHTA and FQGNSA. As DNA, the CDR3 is TGTGCCAGCAGCCCACAGACAGGGCCCTACGAGCAGTACTTC. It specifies CASSPQTGPYEQYF.

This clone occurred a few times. CDR3 residues: CASTQHYPRDRGVYGYTF. The CDR3 DNA follows: TGTGCCAGCACCCAACACTATCCCCGGGACAGGGGTGTCTATGGCTACACCTTC. The genes are TRBV27 and TRBJ1-2, with 10 positions matching TRBD1. Germline V gene sequence: CDR1 MNHEY, CDR2 SMNVEV (reference sequence). The V and J ends lost 7 bases and 4 bases, in that order; junction bases with no gene match: 18. The CDR3 consists of 18 residues.